Listed here are 3 T cell receptor beta chains from one sample, sequenced in a study of PD-L1 blockade in urothelial cancer. Sequenced by immunoSEQ multiplex PCR; TCRdb stores in-frame clones only, minus some. The sample holds 70,000 or so clones, 85% to 90% seen once. Material: PBMCs, obtained around atezolizumab (anti-PD-L1) treatment. These receptors were obtained from a man aged 55 to 70 with urothelial cancer.

V usage is TRBV30 and J usage is TRBJ1-2; TRBD1 is a possible D gene (6 bases). This CDR3 is built from 12 residues. Germline V gene sequence: CDR1 GTSNPN, CDR2 SVGIG (reference sequence). V shed 1 base and J shed 7 bases, with 10 bases lying between them. This chain's CDR3 is CAWSANRVGYTF. DNA of the CDR3: TGTGCCTGGAGTGCGAACAGGGTTGGCTACACCTTC.

This clone was detected once. This chain uses TRBV30 with TRBJ2-3; 8 bases match TRBD2. With 1 base clipped from V and 5 bases from J, the junction kept 8 bases outside the gene matches. This CDR3 is built from 15 residues. Germline CDR1 reads GTSNPN; CDR2 reads SVGIG (reference sequence). This CDR3 reads CAWSGVAGQVDTQYF. The CDR3 nucleotides are TGTGCCTGGAGTGGAGTAGCGGGGCAGGTAGATACGCAGTATTTT. Full variable domain (remainder filled in from reference TRBV30 and TRBJ2-3): SQTIHQWPATLVQPVGSPLSLECTVEGTSNPNLYWYRQAAGRGLQLLFYSVGIGQISSEVPQNLSASRPQDRQFILSSKKLLLSDSGFYLCAWSGVAGQVDTQYFGPGTRLTVL.

This sequence joins TRBV2 and TRBJ2-1; weak D call: TRBD2 (6 bases). The CDR3 is made up of 14 amino acids. V was clipped by 3 bases and J by 6 bases, with 12 bases between them. The germline gives CDR1 SNHLY, CDR2 FYNNEI. CDR3: CASSDQRAINEQFF. The CDR3 DNA sequence: TGTGCCAGCAGTGACCAGCGGGCGATCAATGAGCAGTTCTTC.